These T cell receptor beta chains were read from a single sample in a study of T-cell memory formation after mild COVID-19. TCRdb re-analysed the 5' RACE reads in MiXCR, keeping a single row per CDR3 protein. The sample carries under 300,000 distinct CDR3 sequences, approximately 8% recorded once. The sequencing input was PBMCs or a T cell subset sorted from them (not recorded which). The receptors here all came from a man in his late teens or twenties who had mild COVID-19 (a few samples of this study predate the infection). Cell type and time point are not known. The CDR3 runs from the conserved cysteine through the conserved F or W. A D gene is named only where the DNA matches it firmly. The size entry is marked missing in some rows and otherwise reads once, few, many or a size class.

d_call j_call v_call cdr3_length clone_size cdr3_aa cdr3_nt
. TRBJ1-1 TRBV7-2 15 few CASSLAGLMNTEAFF TGTGCCAGCAGCTTAGCGGGACTGATGAACACTGAAGCTTTCTTT
TRBD1 TRBJ2-5 TRBV7-3 15 . CASSLFGNRGETQYF TGTGCCAGCAGCTTATTTGGTAACAGGGGAGAGACCCAGTACTTC
. TRBJ2-1 TRBV3-1 12 few CASSQRGTEQFF TGTGCCAGCAGCCAAAGGGGCACTGAGCAGTTCTTC
TRBD2 TRBJ2-1 TRBV7-3 14 many CASSPGLAGDEQFF TGTGCCAGCAGCCCGGGACTAGCGGGGGATGAGCAGTTCTTC
. TRBJ2-7 TRBV20-1 13 . CSASWQSMGEQYF TGCAGTGCCTCCTGGCAATCCATGGGGGAGCAGTACTTC
TRBD2 TRBJ2-3 TRBV12-5 15 few CASGPSGVSTDKQYF TGTGCTAGTGGCCCTAGCGGGGTGAGCACAGATAAGCAGTATTTT
TRBD2 TRBJ2-3 TRBV7-2 14 few CASSSGGGEGTQYF TGTGCCAGCAGCTCGGGGGGGGGCGAAGGTACGCAGTATTTT
. TRBJ1-5 TRBV6-5 14 many CASSYRRANQPQHF TGTGCCAGCAGTTACAGGAGGGCCAATCAGCCCCAGCATTTT
. TRBJ2-5 TRBV12-3/TRBV12-4 14 many CASRGGAAGETQYF TGTGCCTCCCGGGGCGGGGCTGCAGGGGAGACCCAGTACTTC
. TRBJ2-7 TRBV20-1 11 few CSAWAVGEQYF TGCAGTGCTTGGGCCGTCGGCGAGCAGTACTTC
. TRBJ1-5 TRBV5-1 16 . CASSPYGRDNNQPQHF TGCGCCAGCAGCCCCTATGGTCGGGACAACAATCAGCCCCAGCATTTT
. TRBJ2-3 TRBV4-2 15 . CASTHWGGATDTQYF TGTGCCAGCACCCATTGGGGGGGCGCCACAGATACGCAGTATTTT
. TRBJ2-7 TRBV4-1 14 . CASSQDTGFHEQYF TGCGCCAGCAGCCAAGATACAGGTTTTCACGAGCAGTACTTC
. TRBJ2-1 TRBV7-2 11 few CATLLGNEQFF TGTGCCACCCTTCTTGGCAATGAGCAGTTCTTC
TRBD1 TRBJ1-4 TRBV7-9 14 few CASSGGQGGEKLFF TGTGCCAGCAGCGGCGGACAGGGAGGAGAAAAACTGTTTTTT
TRBD2 TRBJ2-3 TRBV4-3 17 . CASSQGYGLAGTDTQYF TGCGCCAGCAGCCAAGGTTACGGACTAGCGGGCACAGATACGCAGTATTTT
TRBD1 TRBJ2-3 TRBV6-6 15 few CASRYTGGLTDTQYF TGTGCCAGCAGATACACAGGGGGCCTCACAGATACGCAGTATTTT
. TRBJ2-2 TRBV4-1 17 . CASSQDSGFLGTGELFF TGCGCCAGCAGCCAAGATTCGGGGTTTTTGGGTACCGGGGAGCTGTTTTTT
. TRBJ2-2 TRBV7-3 16 few CASSSQGGVNTGELFF TGTGCCAGCAGCTCCCAGGGGGGCGTTAACACCGGGGAGCTGTTTTTT
TRBD1 TRBJ1-5 TRBV15 14 . CATSSRDRGQPQHF TGTGCCACCAGCAGCAGGGACAGGGGTCAGCCCCAGCATTTT
TRBD1 TRBJ2-3 TRBV29-1 15 . CSVDEYDRGQDTQYF TGCAGCGTTGACGAGTACGACAGGGGACAAGATACGCAGTATTTT
. TRBJ2-7 TRBV29-1 13 . CSVEPGENYEQYF TGCAGCGTTGAGCCAGGGGAAAACTACGAGCAGTACTTC
TRBD2 TRBJ2-3 TRBV5-1 16 . CASSPSTSGGTDKQYF TGCGCCAGCAGCCCTTCGACTAGCGGGGGCACAGATAAGCAGTATTTT
. TRBJ2-7 TRBV12-3/TRBV12-4 14 . CASSLTTGRDEQYF TGTGCCAGCAGTTTAACAACAGGGAGGGACGAGCAGTACTTC
. TRBJ2-7 TRBV6-2/TRBV6-3 14 . CASSYSTGAYEQYF TGTGCCAGCAGTTACTCGACAGGAGCCTACGAGCAGTACTTC
. TRBJ2-3 TRBV6-2/TRBV6-3 15 many CASSRGQTNTDTQYF TGTGCCAGCAGTCGGGGGCAAACCAATACAGATACGCAGTATTTT
TRBD1 TRBJ1-2 TRBV30 13 . CAWSVNRGYGYTF TGTGCCTGGAGTGTTAACAGGGGCTATGGCTACACCTTC
. TRBJ2-7 TRBV7-2 14 few CASSARPSHYEQYF TGTGCCAGCAGCGCCAGACCTTCCCACTACGAGCAGTACTTC